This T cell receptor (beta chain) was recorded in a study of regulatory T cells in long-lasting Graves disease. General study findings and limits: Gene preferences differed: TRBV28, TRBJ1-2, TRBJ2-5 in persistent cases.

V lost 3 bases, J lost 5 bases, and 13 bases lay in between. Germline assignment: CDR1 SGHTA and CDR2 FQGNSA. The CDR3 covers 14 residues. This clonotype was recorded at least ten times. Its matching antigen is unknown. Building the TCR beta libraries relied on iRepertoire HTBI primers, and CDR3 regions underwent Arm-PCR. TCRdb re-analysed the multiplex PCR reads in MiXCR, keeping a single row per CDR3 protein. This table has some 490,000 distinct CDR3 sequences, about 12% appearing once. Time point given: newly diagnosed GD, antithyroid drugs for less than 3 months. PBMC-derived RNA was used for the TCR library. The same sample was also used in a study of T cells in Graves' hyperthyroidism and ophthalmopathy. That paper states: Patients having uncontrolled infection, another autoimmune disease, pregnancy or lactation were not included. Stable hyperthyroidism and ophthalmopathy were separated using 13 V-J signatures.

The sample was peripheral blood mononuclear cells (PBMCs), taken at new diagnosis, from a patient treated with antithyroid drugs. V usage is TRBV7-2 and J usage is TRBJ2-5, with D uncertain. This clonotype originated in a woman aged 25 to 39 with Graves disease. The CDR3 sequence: CASSFQSSGETQYF. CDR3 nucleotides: TGTGCCAGCAGCTTTCAGAGCAGTGGGGAGACCCAGTACTTC.